Here is one T cell receptor beta chain with its context. These data belong to a study of blood T cell repertoires in COVID-19. As for the study in general: T cells, B-cell-depleted T cells, or PBMCs supplied cDNA or gDNA.

Method: immunoSEQ multiplex PCR; TCRdb's copy keeps in-frame clones and lacks some. The profile covers hundreds of thousands of clones, with around four fifths appearing a single time and 4% to 5% taken by the ten largest. Trimming took 2 bases from V and 4 from J, leaving 30 bases between them. Germline CDR1 reads SGHRS; CDR2 reads YFSETQ. The CDR3 has 20 residues. The specimen sequenced was peripheral blood. This sequence originates from a woman aged 45-60 years with active or convalescent COVID-19. This chain links TRBV5-1 with TRBJ1-1, with a tentative D call TRBD1 (5 bases). The CDR3 here is CASSFGCRVPTRKQCTEAFF. For the CDR3, the DNA is TGCGCCAGCAGCTTTGGCTGCAGGGTTCCCACCCGTAAACAGTGCACTGAAGCTTTCTTT. Variable domain in full (rest from reference TRBV5-1 and TRBJ1-1): KAGVTQTPRYLIKTRGQQVTLSCSPISGHRSVSWYQQTPGQGLQFLFEYFSETQRNKGNFPGRFSGRQFSNSRSEMNVSTLELGDSALYLCASSFGCRVPTRKQCTEAFFGQGTRLTVV.